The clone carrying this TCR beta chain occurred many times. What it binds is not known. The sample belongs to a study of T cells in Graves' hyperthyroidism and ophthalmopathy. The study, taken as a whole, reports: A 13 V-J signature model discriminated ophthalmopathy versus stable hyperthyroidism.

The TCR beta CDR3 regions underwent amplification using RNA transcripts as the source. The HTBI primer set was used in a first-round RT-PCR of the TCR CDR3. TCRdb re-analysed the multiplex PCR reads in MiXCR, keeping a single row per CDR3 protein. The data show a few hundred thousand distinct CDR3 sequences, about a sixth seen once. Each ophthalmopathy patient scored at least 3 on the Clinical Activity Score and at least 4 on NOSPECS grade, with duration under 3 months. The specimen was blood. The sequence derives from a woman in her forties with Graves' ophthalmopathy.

The DNA for the CDR3 is TGTGCCAGCAGTTTTATTGGAAGCGGGAGCTCCTACGAGCAGTACTTC. Residues: CASSFIGSGSSYEQYF. The J gene is TRBJ2-7, the V gene TRBV12-3 or TRBV12-4; 8 bases line up with TRBD2. This CDR3 contains 16 residues. The trim removed 3 bases at V and 0 bases at J, leaving 7 bases unmatched.